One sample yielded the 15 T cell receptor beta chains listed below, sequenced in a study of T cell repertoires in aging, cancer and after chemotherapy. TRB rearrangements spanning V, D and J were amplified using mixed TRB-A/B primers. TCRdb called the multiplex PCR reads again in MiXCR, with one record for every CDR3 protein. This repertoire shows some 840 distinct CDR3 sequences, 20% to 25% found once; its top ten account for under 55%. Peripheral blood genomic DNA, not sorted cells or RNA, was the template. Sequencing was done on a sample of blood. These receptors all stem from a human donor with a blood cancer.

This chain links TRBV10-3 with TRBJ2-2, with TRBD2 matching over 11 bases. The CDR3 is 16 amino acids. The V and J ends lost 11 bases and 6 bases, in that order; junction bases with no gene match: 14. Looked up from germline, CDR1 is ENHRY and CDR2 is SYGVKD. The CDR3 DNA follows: TGTGCCGTGAATAGCGGGAGGGGGGTTACTGCCGGGGAGCTGTTTTTT. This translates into CAVNSGRGVTAGELFF.

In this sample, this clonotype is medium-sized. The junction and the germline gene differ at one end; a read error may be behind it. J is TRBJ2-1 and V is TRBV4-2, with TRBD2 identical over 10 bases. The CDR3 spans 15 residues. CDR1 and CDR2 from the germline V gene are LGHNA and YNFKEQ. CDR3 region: CASRQGLAAWGEQFF. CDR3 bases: TGTGCCAGCAGACAAGGACTAGCGGCTTGGGGTGAGCAGTTCTTC.

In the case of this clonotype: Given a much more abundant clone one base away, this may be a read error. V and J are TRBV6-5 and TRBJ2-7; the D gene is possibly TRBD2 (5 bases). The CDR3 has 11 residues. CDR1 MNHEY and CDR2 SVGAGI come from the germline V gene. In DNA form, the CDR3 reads TGTGCCAGCAGTGACTACTACAAGCAGTACTTC. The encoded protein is CASSDYYKQYF.

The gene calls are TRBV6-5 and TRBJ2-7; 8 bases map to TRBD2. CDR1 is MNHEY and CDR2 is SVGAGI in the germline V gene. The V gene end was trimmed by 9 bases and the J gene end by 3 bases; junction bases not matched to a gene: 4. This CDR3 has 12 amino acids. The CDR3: CASKSGSYEQYF. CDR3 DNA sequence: TGTGCCAGTAAGAGCGGGAGCTACGAGCAGTACTTC.

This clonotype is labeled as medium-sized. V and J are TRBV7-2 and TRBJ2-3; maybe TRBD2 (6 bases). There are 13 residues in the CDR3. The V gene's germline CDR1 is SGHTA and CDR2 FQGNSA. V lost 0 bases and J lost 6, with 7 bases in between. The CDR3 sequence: CASSLAGLDTQYF. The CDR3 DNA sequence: TGTGCCAGCAGCTTAGCGGGACTGGATACGCAGTATTTT. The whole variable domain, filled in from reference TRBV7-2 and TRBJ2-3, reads GAGVSQSPSNKVTEKGKDVELRCDPISGHTALYWYRQSLGQGLEFLIYFQGNSAPDKSGLPSDRFSAERTGGSVSTLTIQRTQQEDSAVYLCASSLAGLDTQYFGPGTRLTVL.

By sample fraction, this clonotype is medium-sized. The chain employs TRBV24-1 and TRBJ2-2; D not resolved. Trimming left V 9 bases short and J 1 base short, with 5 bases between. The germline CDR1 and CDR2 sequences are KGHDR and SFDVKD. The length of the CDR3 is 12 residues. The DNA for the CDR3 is TGTGCCACCGTGGGGAACACCGGGGAGCTGTTTTTT. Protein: CATVGNTGELFF.

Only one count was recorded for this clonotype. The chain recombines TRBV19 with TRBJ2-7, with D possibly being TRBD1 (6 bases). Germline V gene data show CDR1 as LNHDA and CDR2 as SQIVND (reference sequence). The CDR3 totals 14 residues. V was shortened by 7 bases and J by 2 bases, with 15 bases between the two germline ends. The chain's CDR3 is CASTAGTPPYEQYF. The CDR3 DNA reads TGTGCCAGTACCGCCGGGACACCCCCCTACGAGCAGTACTTC.

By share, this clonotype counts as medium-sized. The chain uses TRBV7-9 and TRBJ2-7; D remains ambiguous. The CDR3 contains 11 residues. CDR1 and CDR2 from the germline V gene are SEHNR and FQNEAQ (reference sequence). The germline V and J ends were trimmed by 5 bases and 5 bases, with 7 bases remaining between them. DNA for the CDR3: TGTGCCAGCAGCAGAGTGGACGAGCAGTACTTC. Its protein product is CASSRVDEQYF.

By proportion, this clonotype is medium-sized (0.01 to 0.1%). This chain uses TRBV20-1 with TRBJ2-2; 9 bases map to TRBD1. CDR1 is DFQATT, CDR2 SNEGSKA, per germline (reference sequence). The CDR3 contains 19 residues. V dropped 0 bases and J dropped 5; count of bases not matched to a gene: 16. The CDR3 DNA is TGCAGTGCTAGAGATAGGAAAGGAGGGACAGGGTTAAAGACCGGGGAGCTGTTTTTT. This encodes CSARDRKGGTGLKTGELFF.

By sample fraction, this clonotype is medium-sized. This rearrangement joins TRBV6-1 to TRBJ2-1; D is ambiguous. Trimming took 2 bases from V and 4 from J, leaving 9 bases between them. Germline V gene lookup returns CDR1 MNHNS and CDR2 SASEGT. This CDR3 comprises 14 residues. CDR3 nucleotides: TGTGCCAGCAGTGAATCAAGAGGTTACAATGAGCAGTTCTTC. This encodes CASSESRGYNEQFF.

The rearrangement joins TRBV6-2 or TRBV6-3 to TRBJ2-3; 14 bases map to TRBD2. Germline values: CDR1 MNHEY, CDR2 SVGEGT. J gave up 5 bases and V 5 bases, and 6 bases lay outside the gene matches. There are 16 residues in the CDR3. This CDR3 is CASSLVGLAGGDTQYF. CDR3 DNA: TGTGCCAGCAGTCTAGTAGGACTAGCGGGAGGAGATACGCAGTATTTT.

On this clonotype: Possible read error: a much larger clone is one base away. In DNA form, the CDR3 reads TGTGCCAGTAGTATGCCTTGGGGGACGCGCACTGAAGCTTTCTTT. Amino acids: CASSMPWGTRTEAFF. The rearrangement links TRBV19 to TRBJ1-1, with D perhaps matching TRBD1 (5 bases). Germline assignment: CDR1 LNHDA and CDR2 SQIVND (reference sequence). V lost 3 bases to trimming and J lost 4 bases, with 15 bases between them. This CDR3 has 15 residues.

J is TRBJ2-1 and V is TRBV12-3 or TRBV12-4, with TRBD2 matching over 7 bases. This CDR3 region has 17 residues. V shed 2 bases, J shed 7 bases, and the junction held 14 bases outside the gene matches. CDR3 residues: CASSLWEGGSGKNEQFF. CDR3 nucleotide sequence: TGTGCCAGCAGTTTATGGGAGGGCGGGAGCGGGAAAAATGAGCAGTTCTTC.

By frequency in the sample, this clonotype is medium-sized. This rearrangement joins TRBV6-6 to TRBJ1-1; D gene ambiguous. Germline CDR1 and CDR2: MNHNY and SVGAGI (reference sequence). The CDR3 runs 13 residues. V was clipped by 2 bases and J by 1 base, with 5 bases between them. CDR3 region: CASSYGENTEAFF. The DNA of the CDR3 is TGTGCCAGCAGTTACGGTGAGAACACTGAAGCTTTCTTT.

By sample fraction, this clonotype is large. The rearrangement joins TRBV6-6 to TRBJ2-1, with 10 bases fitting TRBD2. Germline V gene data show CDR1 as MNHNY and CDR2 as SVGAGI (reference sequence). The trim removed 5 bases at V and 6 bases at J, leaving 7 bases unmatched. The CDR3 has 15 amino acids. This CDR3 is CASSNLAGESNEQFF. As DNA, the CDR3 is TGTGCCAGCAGTAACCTAGCGGGAGAGTCCAATGAGCAGTTCTTC.